This TCR beta chain was sequenced for a study of T cells in localized non-small cell lung cancer. Study-level results: Greater T cell density in blood accompanied longer overall survival. The greatest T cell clonality was found in uninvolved adjacent lung (higher than in tumor). Adjacent lung tissue had a median approximately 61 of the top 100 clones found in the tumor. Heterogeneity cannot be ruled out, as sequencing used one tumor region only.

After removal of 5 bases from V and 3 bases from J, the junction contained 2 bases not matched to a gene. This CDR3 contains 13 residues. Germline V gives CDR1 SGHAT, CDR2 FQNNGV. Data came from immunoSEQ multiplex PCR; TCRdb stores just in-frame clones and leaves some out. The repertoire has some 10,000 clones, over 65% of them found once; the top ten carry around 29%. As to this clone: The antigen is unknown.

The sequences come from peripheral blood, collected before any cancer treatment. The clonotype originates from a male donor at least 60 years old with stage I lung adenocarcinoma. The chain couples TRBV11-2 to TRBJ1-1, with 8 bases fitting TRBD1. The CDR3 sequence is CASSKDRDTEAFF. For the CDR3, the DNA is TGTGCCAGCAGCAAGGACAGGGACACTGAAGCTTTCTTT.